This T cell receptor (beta chain) was recorded in a study of T cells after yellow fever vaccination. Turning to the study itself: The fractions with low cell numbers were processed using SMART-Seq v4 Ultra Low Input. Study-wide results and limits: Among primary-vaccination clones, most reappeared after the booster, at 95% to 96% for CD4 and 88% for CD8.

A word on this clonotype: Its matching antigen is unknown.

TCRdb fed the 5' RACE reads into MiXCR, producing one record per CDR3 protein. The table records a few hundred thousand distinct CDR3 sequences, around 17% of them present only once. Trimming cost V 1 base and J 4 bases; bases outside gene matches: 4. CDR3 size: 15 residues. Germline values: CDR1 MGHRA, CDR2 YSYEKL. The receptor was isolated from a man aged 18 to 30 who received the YFV17D yellow fever vaccine. Source: PBMCs, taken 5 days after the first yellow fever vaccination. The chain recombines TRBV4-1 with TRBJ2-3; 8 bases fit TRBD1. In nucleotides, the CDR3 is TGCGCCAGCAGCCAAGCGGACAGGGATCCAGATACGCAGTATTTT. It specifies CASSQADRDPDTQYF.